This T cell receptor (beta chain) was obtained from a study of beta chain features in type 1 diabetes. Study-level results: VDJ junctions from type 1 diabetes patients carried fewer insertions and larger deletions. Sampled from patients, naive, central memory and Treg TCRB repertoires appeared more similar than those sampled from healthy donors. When Type 1 diabetes patients were examined, their TCRB CDR3s proved moderately but significantly shorter in all four CD4+ subsets.

The study reverse transcribed the entire isolated RNA, so it sequenced expressed TCRB transcripts. Approximately 3.6 million reads per sample on average were obtained from naive, central memory and regulatory T cell samples. Libraries were prepared by immunoSEQ multiplex PCR; TCRdb keeps only in-frame clonotypes and omits some of them. The sample carries around 690,000 clones, about an eighth recorded once. Germline CDR1 and CDR2: ENHRY and SYGVKD. The CDR3 covers 16 residues. Trimming stripped 2 bases from V and 10 bases from J, with 20 bases between. This clone was counted between two and nine times. The antigen remains unidentified. Purity of each sorted population was above 95%.

J is TRBJ1-4 and V is TRBV10-3; D remains unclear. Sequencing was performed on naive CD4+ T cells from blood. This TCR was recovered from a man aged 30 to 45 with type 1 diabetes. CDR3 residues: CAISEIGVEGNAKLFF. The CDR3 DNA sequence: TGTGCCATCAGTGAGATCGGTGTGGAGGGCAACGCAAAACTGTTTTTT.